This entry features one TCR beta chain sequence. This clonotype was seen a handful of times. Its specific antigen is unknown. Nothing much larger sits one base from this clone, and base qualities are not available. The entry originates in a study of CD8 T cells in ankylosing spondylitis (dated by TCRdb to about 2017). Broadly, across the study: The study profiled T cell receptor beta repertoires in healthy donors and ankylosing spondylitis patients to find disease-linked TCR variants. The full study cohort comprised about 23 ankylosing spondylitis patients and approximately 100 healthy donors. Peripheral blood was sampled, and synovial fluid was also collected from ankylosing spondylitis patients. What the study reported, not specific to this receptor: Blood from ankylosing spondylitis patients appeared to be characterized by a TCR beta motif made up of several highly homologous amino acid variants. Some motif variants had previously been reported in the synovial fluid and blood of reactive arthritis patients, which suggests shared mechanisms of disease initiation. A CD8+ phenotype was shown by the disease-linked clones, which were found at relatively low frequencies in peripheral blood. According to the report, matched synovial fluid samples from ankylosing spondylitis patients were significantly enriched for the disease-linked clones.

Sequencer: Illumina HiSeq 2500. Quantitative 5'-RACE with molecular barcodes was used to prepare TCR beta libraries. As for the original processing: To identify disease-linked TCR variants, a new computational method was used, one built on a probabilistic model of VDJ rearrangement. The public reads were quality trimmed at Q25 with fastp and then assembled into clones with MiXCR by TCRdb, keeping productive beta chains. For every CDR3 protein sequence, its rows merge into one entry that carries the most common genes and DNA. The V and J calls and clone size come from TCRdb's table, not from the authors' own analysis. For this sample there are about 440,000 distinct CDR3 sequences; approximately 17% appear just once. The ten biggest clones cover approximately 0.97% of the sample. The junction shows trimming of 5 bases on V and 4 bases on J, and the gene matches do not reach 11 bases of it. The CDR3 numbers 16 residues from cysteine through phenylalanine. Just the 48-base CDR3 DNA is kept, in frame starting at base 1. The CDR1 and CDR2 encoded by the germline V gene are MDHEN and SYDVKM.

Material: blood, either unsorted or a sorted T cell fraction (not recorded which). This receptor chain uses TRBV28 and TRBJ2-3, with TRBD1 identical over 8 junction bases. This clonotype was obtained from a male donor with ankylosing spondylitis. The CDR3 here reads CASSLSGTGGADTQYF. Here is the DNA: TGTGCCAGCAGTCTATCCGGGACAGGTGGGGCAGATACGCAGTATTTT.